The present TCR beta chain was sequenced within a study of blood T cell repertoires in COVID-19. Study-level background: Acute-phase and convalescent COVID-19 samples originated in the United States, Italy and Spain.

Unmatched junction bases numbered 8, after V lost 5 bases and J lost 4 bases. CDR3 length equals 15 residues. CDR1 and CDR2 (germline): SGHAT, FQNNGV. The data were produced by immunoSEQ multiplex PCR, yet TCRdb's version contains in-frame clones alone and is incomplete. Found here are about 410,000 clones, over 75% of them singletons; the top ten hold 1.5% to 1.9%. The V gene is TRBV11-2, the J gene TRBJ1-2; 9 positions match TRBD1. Input material: peripheral blood. This sequence originates from a woman aged 40 to 49 with COVID-19, enrolled during active disease. The CDR3 protein is CASSVMGQGSYGYTF. The CDR3 DNA reads as TGTGCCAGCAGCGTGATGGGACAGGGCAGCTATGGCTACACCTTC.